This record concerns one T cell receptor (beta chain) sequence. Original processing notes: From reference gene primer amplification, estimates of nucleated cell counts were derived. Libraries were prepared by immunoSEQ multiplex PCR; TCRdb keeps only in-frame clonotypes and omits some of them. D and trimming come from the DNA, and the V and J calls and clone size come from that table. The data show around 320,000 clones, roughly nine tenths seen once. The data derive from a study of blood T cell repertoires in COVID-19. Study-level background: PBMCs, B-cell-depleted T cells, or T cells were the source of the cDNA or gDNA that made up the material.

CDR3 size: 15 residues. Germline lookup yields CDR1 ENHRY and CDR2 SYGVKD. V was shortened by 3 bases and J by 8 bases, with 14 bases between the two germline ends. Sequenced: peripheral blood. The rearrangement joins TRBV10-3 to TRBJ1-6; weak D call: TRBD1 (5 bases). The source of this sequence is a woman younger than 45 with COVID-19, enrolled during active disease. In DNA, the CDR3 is TGTGCCATCAGTGAACTAACAGGCCCCTATTCACCCCTCCACTTT. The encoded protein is CAISELTGPYSPLHF.